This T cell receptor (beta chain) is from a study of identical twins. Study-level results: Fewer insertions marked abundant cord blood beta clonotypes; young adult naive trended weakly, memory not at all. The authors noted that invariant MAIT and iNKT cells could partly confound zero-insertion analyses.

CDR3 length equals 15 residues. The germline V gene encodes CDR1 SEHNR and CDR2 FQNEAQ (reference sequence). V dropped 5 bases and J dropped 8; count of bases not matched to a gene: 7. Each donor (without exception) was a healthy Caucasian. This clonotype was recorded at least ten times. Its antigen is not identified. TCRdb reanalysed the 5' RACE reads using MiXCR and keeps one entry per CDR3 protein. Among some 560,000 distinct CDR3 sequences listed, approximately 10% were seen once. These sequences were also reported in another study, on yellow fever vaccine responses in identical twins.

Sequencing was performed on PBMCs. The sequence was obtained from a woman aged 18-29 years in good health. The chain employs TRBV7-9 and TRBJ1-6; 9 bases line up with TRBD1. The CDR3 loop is CASSESGTGYSPLHF. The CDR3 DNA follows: TGTGCCAGCAGCGAATCCGGGACAGGGTATTCACCCCTCCACTTT.